The TCR beta chain described here comes from a study of identical twins. Study-level findings and limits: The analysis was cross-sectional rather than longitudinal within donors.

TCRdb redid the calling of the 5' RACE reads with MiXCR, one entry per CDR3 protein. The data show some 730,000 distinct CDR3 sequences, around a sixth seen once. V lost 6 bases and J 0 bases, leaving 11 bases between the germline ends. CDR3 length: 15 amino acids. This clonotype was recorded many times. Antigen unknown. These same data were also listed under a study on T cells expressing NK-cell markers. That work states: Several donors likewise had their CD3+CD56-NKG2C+ fraction led by these clonotypes.

What was sequenced was PBMCs. The clonotype was recovered from a woman aged 18-29 years in good health. The rearrangement uses TRBV12-3 or TRBV12-4 and TRBJ1-4, with D uncertain. The CDR3 DNA reads as TGTGCCAGCAGCGAGTCAACTACAACTAATGAAAAACTGTTTTTT. Translating gives CASSESTTTNEKLFF.